The rows below give T cell receptor beta chains drawn from one sample of a study of T cells after yellow fever vaccination. One entry per CDR3 protein, called by TCRdb with MiXCR from the 5' RACE reads. The repertoire has approximately 550,000 distinct CDR3 sequences, approximately 21% of them found once; the top ten carry approximately 14%. The sample was PBMCs, taken 15 days after the yellow fever booster vaccination. These receptors originate from a man aged 30 to 45 who received the YFV17D yellow fever vaccine. Both conserved end residues are part of each CDR3. A D gene is named only where the DNA matches it firmly. The size field is filled for only some rows; it gives once, few, many or a size class.

>NA|TRBV6-5|NA|TRBJ2-3
CASSYSGLPGSRGTQYF
TGTGCCAGCAGTTACAGCGGCCTCCCGGGGTCTAGGGGCACGCAGTATTTT
>NA|TRBV7-3|NA|TRBJ1-1
CASSLRAGTNTEAFF
TGTGCCAGCAGCTTACGGGCAGGGACGAACACTGAAGCTTTCTTT
>NA|TRBV10-1|TRBD2|TRBJ2-1
CASSGSGSFSYNEQFF
TGCGCCAGCAGTGGTAGCGGGAGCTTCTCCTACAATGAGCAGTTCTTC
>few|TRBV27|NA|TRBJ2-5
CASSLSSVKETQYF
TGTGCCAGCAGTTTATCATCTGTTAAAGAGACCCAGTACTTC
>many|TRBV20-1|TRBD1|TRBJ2-1
CRGGQGGYNEQFF
TGCAGGGGGGGACAGGGGGGTTACAATGAGCAGTTCTTC
>NA|TRBV5-1|NA|TRBJ2-2
CASSWAGNTGELFF
TGCGCCAGCAGCTGGGCCGGGAACACCGGGGAGCTGTTTTTT
>NA|TRBV19|NA|TRBJ1-1
CASSSPYSTQGDEAFF
TGTGCCAGTAGCTCCCCTTACAGTACGCAGGGAGATGAAGCTTTCTTT
>few|TRBV29-1|NA|TRBJ1-2
CSVDQNYGYTF
TGCAGCGTTGACCAGAACTATGGCTACACCTTC
>NA|TRBV6-1|NA|TRBJ2-4
CASGAFSYDIQYF
TGTGCCAGCGGGGCGTTTAGTTACGACATTCAGTACTTC
>NA|TRBV15|NA|TRBJ2-1
CATSRGRGLGSNEQFF
TGTGCCACCAGCAGAGGGCGGGGGCTAGGATCGAATGAGCAGTTCTTC
>NA|TRBV25-1|NA|TRBJ2-1
CASSGRRPYNEQFF
TGTGCCAGCAGCGGCAGACGCCCCTACAATGAGCAGTTCTTC
>few|TRBV7-9|NA|TRBJ1-2
CASSYTRDDGYTF
TGTGCCAGCAGCTATACACGGGACGATGGCTACACCTTC
>NA|TRBV4-1|NA|TRBJ2-5
CASSQGGRQVETQYF
TGCGCCAGCAGCCAAGGGGGCCGGCAGGTGGAGACCCAGTACTTC
>NA|TRBV20-1|NA|TRBJ2-7
CSAADSYEQYF
TGCAGTGCTGCGGACAGCTACGAGCAGTACTTC
>few|TRBV6-5|NA|TRBJ1-4
CASSYLQGRDEKLFF
TGTGCCAGCAGTTACTTGCAGGGGCGCGATGAAAAACTGTTTTTT
>NA|TRBV11-2|TRBD2|TRBJ2-7
CASSLEWIVRGLDYDEQYF
TGTGCCAGCAGCTTAGAATGGATAGTGAGAGGACTAGATTACGACGAGCAGTACTTC
>NA|TRBV3-1|NA|TRBJ1-1
CASTRYMNTEAFF
TGTGCCAGCACCAGATACATGAACACTGAAGCTTTCTTT
>few|TRBV29-1|TRBD2|TRBJ2-2
CSVEDGTSGTPGELFF
TGCAGCGTTGAAGATGGGACTAGCGGGACTCCCGGGGAGCTGTTTTTT
>few|TRBV28|NA|TRBJ2-1
CASTGVSYNEQFF
TGTGCCAGCACGGGGGTCTCCTACAATGAGCAGTTCTTC
>few|TRBV28|NA|TRBJ2-3
CASKNEGRTDTQYF
TGTGCCAGCAAGAATGAGGGCCGCACAGATACGCAGTATTTT
>NA|TRBV2|NA|TRBJ1-2
CASRSYGYTF
TGTGCCAGCAGGTCCTATGGCTACACCTTC
>few|TRBV19|NA|TRBJ2-3
CASDPTGLGTDTQYF
TGTGCCAGTGATCCCACAGGGCTGGGGACAGATACGCAGTATTTT
>NA|TRBV28|NA|TRBJ2-3
CASSNTGAGDTQYF
TGTGCCAGCAGTAACACGGGGGCTGGGGATACGCAGTATTTT
>NA|TRBV7-2|NA|TRBJ2-5
CASSGNPAETQYF
TGTGCCAGCAGCGGAAATCCCGCGGAGACCCAGTACTTC
>NA|TRBV7-9|NA|TRBJ2-1
CASSPSGGPYNEQFF
TGTGCCAGCAGCCCCAGCGGAGGGCCCTACAATGAGCAGTTCTTC
>few|TRBV20-1|TRBD2|TRBJ2-3
CSASSGRGQYF
TGCAGTGCTAGCAGCGGGAGAGGGCAGTATTTT